This passage covers 17 T cell receptor beta chains from one sample sequenced in a study of blood T cells in healthy people across ages (dated by TCRdb to between 2015 and 2017). The library was prepared using 5' RACE. The sequencing machine was an Illumina HiSeq 2500. A second PCR of about 7 to 12 cycles was performed with a sample-barcoded 5' primer and a J-beta primer mix. TCRdb reran the public reads through fastp at Q25 and MiXCR, keeping productive beta chains. Rows are combined by CDR3 protein, so each entry shows the most common genes and DNA. This sample comprises 350,000 to 450,000 distinct CDR3 sequences, about 49% of them detected only once. Together, the top ten hold around 53% of the sample. The sample taken for sequencing was blood. These receptors were taken from a man aged 55 to 69 in good health.

The chain couples TRBV7-2 to TRBJ2-7; TRBD2 agrees at 14 bases. The CDR3 has 18 residues. Trimming removed 5 bases from V and 10 bases from J; junction bases left unmatched: 19. Germline values: CDR1 SGHTA, CDR2 FQGNSA. CDR3 sequence: CASSTRTSGRPALEAQYF. CDR3 in DNA: TGTGCCAGCAGCACCCGGACTAGCGGGAGGCCGGCCTTGGAGGCCCAGTACTTC.

The chain uses TRBV29-1 and TRBJ2-5; 7 bases map to TRBD2. V was pared by 4 bases and J by 5 bases, with 7 bases of the junction left unmatched. The CDR3 extends over 13 amino acids. Germline values: CDR1 SQVTM, CDR2 ANQGSEA. The CDR3 coding sequence is TGCAGCGTTGGGGATGAGGGAGGGGAGACCCAGTACTTC. Encoded protein: CSVGDEGGETQYF.

This clonotype was counted only a few times. The rearrangement links TRBV6-2 or TRBV6-3 to TRBJ2-5; D remains ambiguous. V lost 0 bases and J lost 1, with 9 bases in between. The CDR3 contains 15 residues. The germline V gene encodes CDR1 MNHEY and CDR2 SVGEGT. The CDR3 protein is CASSYSIQIQETQYF. CDR3 DNA sequence: TGTGCCAGCAGTTACTCTATTCAGATCCAAGAGACCCAGTACTTC.

In the case of this clonotype: Mismatch with germline at one junction end may stem from a read error. This chain uses TRBV5-1 with TRBJ2-1, with D unresolved. This CDR3 contains 14 residues. Per germline, CDR1 SGHRS and CDR2 YFSETQ. In nucleotides, the CDR3 is TGCGCCAGCAGCCCGGGCGGCTATTACAACGAGCAGTTCTTC. Encoded protein: CASSPGGYYNEQFF.

The CDR3, as DNA: TGCGCCAGCAGCCGGGGAGGGGCGGGGGCCTCCTCCTACAATGAGCAGTTCTTC. It is translated as CASSRGGAGASSYNEQFF. V gene TRBV5-1 combines with J gene TRBJ2-1, with D possibly TRBD2 on 7 matching bases. The CDR3 contains 18 residues. V lost 4 bases, J lost 0 bases, and 20 bases lay in between. Germline V CDR1 and CDR2: SGHRS, YFSETQ.

CDR3 amino acids: CASSPLDGNTEAFF. As DNA, the CDR3 is TGTGCCAGCTCACCACTCGATGGTAACACTGAAGCTTTCTTT. The V and J genes are TRBV18 and TRBJ1-1; D unclear. The CDR3 consists of 14 residues. Trimming left V 1 base short and J 2 bases short, with 8 bases between. Looked up from germline, CDR1 is KGHSH and CDR2 is LQKENI.

The rearrangement joins TRBV7-2 to TRBJ2-4; 7 bases fit TRBD1. CDR1 is SGHTA, CDR2 FQGNSA, per germline. The CDR3 has 14 residues. Trimming took 5 bases from V and 1 from J; bases not matched to a gene: 2. CDR3 nucleotides: TGTGCCAGCAGCCCGGACAGGGCCAAAAACATTCAGTACTTC. This translates into CASSPDRAKNIQYF. The full variable domain, its missing parts supplied by reference TRBV7-2 and TRBJ2-4, is GAGVSQSPSNKVTEKGKDVELRCDPISGHTALYWYRQSLGQGLEFLIYFQGNSAPDKSGLPSDRFSAERTGGSVSTLTIQRTQQEDSAVYLCASSPDRAKNIQYFGAGTRLSVL.

The V call is TRBV5-1, the J call TRBJ2-1, with 9 bases aligning to TRBD1. Germline assignment: CDR1 SGHRS and CDR2 YFSETQ. Losses at the gene ends were 4 bases for V and 7 bases for J; bases not matched to a gene: 12. This CDR3 is 16 amino acids long. CDR3 sequence: CASSLEGQGVRNEQFF. The CDR3 bases are TGCGCCAGCAGCCTAGAGGGACAGGGCGTCAGAAATGAGCAGTTCTTC.

V and J are TRBV7-9 and TRBJ2-3, with 9 positions matching TRBD2. Germline V CDR1 and CDR2: SEHNR, FQNEAQ (reference sequence). This CDR3 contains 15 residues. Trimming removed 1 base from V and 10 bases from J; junction bases left unmatched: 9. CDR3 DNA sequence: TGTGCCAGCAGCTTAGTTAGCGGGGGAGCCAATGCGCAGTATTTT. Translated, it gives CASSLVSGGANAQYF.

The chain uses TRBV15 and TRBJ2-7, with 8 bases aligning to TRBD1. Germline loops: CDR1 LNHNV, CDR2 YYDKDF (reference sequence). The V and J ends lost 0 bases and 4 bases, in that order; junction bases with no gene match: 5. The CDR3 covers 15 residues. The CDR3 DNA follows: TGTGCCACCAGCAGAGAACGGCAGGGGGCTTACGAGCAGTACTTC. Protein sequence: CATSRERQGAYEQYF.

In this sample, this clonotype turned up once. The genes are TRBV5-6 and TRBJ2-7; 13 positions match TRBD2. Germline trimming cut 4 bases from V and 10 bases from J; bases unmatched to any gene: 5. Germline V gene lookup returns CDR1 SGHDT and CDR2 YYEEEE. The CDR3 sequence is 13 residues long. CDR3 nucleotide sequence: TGTGCCAGCAGCGATGGACTAGCGGGGGCCCAGTACTTC. Translation gives CASSDGLAGAQYF.

CDR3 sequence (DNA): TGTGCCAGCACTGGGTTGGCTAGCGGTATAAATACGCAGTATTTT. Its protein is CASTGLASGINTQYF. This chain uses TRBV27 with TRBJ2-3; 7 bases fit TRBD2. The length of the CDR3 is 15 residues. Germline lookup yields CDR1 MNHEY and CDR2 SMNVEV (reference sequence). V dropped 7 bases and J dropped 7; count of bases not matched to a gene: 14.

The chain uses TRBV28 and TRBJ1-1, with D possibly matching TRBD1 (6 bases). Germline V gene lookup returns CDR1 MDHEN and CDR2 SYDVKM. The CDR3 runs to 16 residues. V lost 4 bases and J lost 5, with 20 bases in between. CDR3 bases: TGTGCCAGCAGTTCCCCAGGGGTAGGGCTTGAGACTGAAGCTTTCTTT. Translating gives CASSSPGVGLETEAFF.

The sample holds a few counts of this clonotype. This rearrangement joins TRBV3-1 to TRBJ2-3; 10 nucleotides match TRBD2. J gave up 5 bases and V 5 bases, and 10 bases lay outside the gene matches. Germline CDR1 is LGHDT and CDR2 is YNNKEL (reference sequence). This CDR3 is 16 amino acids long. Written as DNA, the CDR3 is TGTGCCAGCAGCTCCCAGGAAGCGGGGGGGAAAGATACGCAGTATTTT. Residues: CASSSQEAGGKDTQYF.

V gene TRBV2 combines with J gene TRBJ2-4; D is unresolved. The CDR3 is 15 residues long. V was shortened by 7 bases and J by 0 bases, with 13 bases between the two germline ends. The germline V gene has CDR1 SNHLY and CDR2 FYNNEI. CDR3 nucleotides: TGTGCCAGCAAAGGTAGACATTTAGCCAAAAACATTCAGTACTTC. Residues: CASKGRHLAKNIQYF.

This clonotype was detected a few times. The chain combines TRBV29-1 with TRBJ2-1, with a tentative D call TRBD1 (5 bases). From germline, CDR1 is SQVTM and CDR2 ANQGSEA. The V end was cut by 4 bases, the J end by 8 bases, with 15 bases between. This CDR3 region has 13 residues. CDR3: CSVVGPGFDEQFF. The CDR3 coding sequence is TGCAGCGTTGTAGGGCCAGGGTTTGATGAGCAGTTCTTC.

The chain employs TRBV12-3 or TRBV12-4 and TRBJ2-1; D might be TRBD1 (5 bases). Trimming took off 5 bases at V and 7 bases at J, with 12 bases between the two ends. The CDR3 contains 13 residues. CDR3 amino acids: CASSVSGKNEQFF. In DNA form, the CDR3 reads TGTGCCAGCAGTGTGTCAGGGAAGAATGAGCAGTTCTTC.